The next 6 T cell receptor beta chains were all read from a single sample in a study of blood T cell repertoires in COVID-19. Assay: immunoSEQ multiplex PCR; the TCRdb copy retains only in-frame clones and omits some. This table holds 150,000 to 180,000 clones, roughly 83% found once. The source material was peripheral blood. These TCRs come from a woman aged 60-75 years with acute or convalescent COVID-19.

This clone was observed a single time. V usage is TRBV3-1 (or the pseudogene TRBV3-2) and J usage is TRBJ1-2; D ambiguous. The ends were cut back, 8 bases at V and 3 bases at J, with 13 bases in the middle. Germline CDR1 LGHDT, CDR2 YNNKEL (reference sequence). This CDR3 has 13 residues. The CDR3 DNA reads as TGTGCCAGCGCCCACGCAGGCTACTATGGCTACACCTTC. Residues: CASAHAGYYGYTF.

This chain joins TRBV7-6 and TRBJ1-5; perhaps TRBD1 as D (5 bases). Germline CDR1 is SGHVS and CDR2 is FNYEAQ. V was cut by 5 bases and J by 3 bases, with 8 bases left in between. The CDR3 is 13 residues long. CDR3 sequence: CASSAGSNQPQHF. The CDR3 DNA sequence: TGTGCCAGCAGCGCAGGGTCCAATCAGCCCCAGCATTTT. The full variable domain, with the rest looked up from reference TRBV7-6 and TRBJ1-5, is GAGVSQSPRYKVTKRGQDVALRCDPISGHVSLYWYRQALGQGPEFLTYFNYEAQQDKSGLPNDRFSAERPEGSISTLTIQRTEQRDSAMYRCASSAGSNQPQHFGDGTRLSIL.

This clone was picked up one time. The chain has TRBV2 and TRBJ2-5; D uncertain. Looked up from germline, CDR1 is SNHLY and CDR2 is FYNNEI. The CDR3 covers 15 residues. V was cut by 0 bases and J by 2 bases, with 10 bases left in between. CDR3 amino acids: CASSEALGRQETQYF. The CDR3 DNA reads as TGTGCCAGCAGTGAAGCGCTAGGTAGGCAAGAGACCCAGTACTTC.

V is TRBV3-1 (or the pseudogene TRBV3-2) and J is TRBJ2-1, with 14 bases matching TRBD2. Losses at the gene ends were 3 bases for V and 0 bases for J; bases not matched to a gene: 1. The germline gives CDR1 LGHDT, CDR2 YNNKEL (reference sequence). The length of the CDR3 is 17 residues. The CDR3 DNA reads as TGTGCCAGCAGCCATGGGACTAGCGGGGGCTCCTACAATGAGCAGTTCTTC. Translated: CASSHGTSGGSYNEQFF.

CDR3 region: CASSLQGLAGNTGELFF. CDR3 in DNA: TGTGCCAGCAGCCTCCAGGGACTAGCGGGGAACACCGGGGAGCTGTTTTTT. The chain combines TRBV28 with TRBJ2-2; 12 bases are shared with TRBD2. The CDR3 runs 17 residues. Trimming at V came to 6 bases and at J to 1 base, leaving 6 bases not matched to a gene. In germline, CDR1 is MDHEN, CDR2 SYDVKM. The full variable domain, its missing parts supplied by reference TRBV28 and TRBJ2-2, is DVKVTQSSRYLVKRTGEKVFLECVQDMDHENMFWYRQDPGLGLRLIYFSYDVKMKEKGDIPEGYSVSREKKERFSLILESASTNQTSMYLCASSLQGLAGNTGELFFGEGSRLTVL.

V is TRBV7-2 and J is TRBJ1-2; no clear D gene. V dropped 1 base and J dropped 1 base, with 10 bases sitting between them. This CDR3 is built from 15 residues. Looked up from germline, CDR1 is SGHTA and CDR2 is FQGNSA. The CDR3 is CASSLVRNVNYGYTF. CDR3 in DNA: TGTGCCAGCAGCTTAGTCAGGAACGTTAACTATGGCTACACCTTC.